This record covers a single T cell receptor beta chain. The DNA is omitted, as the CDR3 cannot be located on it reliably, and the CDR3 follows TCRdb's listing. The sample belongs to a study of blood T cell repertoires in COVID-19. Study context: Acute-phase and convalescent COVID-19 samples originated in the United States, Italy and Spain. T cells, B-cell-depleted T cells, or PBMCs provided the cDNA or gDNA that served as material.

Germline CDR1 and CDR2: MNHNY and SVGAGI (reference sequence). The CDR3 numbers 14 amino acids, ends counted. Only in-frame clones appear in the TCRdb table, and some are missing; sequencing was by immunoSEQ multiplex PCR. Of about 68,000 clones in the sample, 87% were seen once. The Seattle site enrolled patients during active infection and followed them longitudinally. The TCR was taken from a woman in her forties or fifties with COVID-19, enrolled during active disease. What was sequenced was peripheral blood. V gene TRBV6-6 combines with J gene TRBJ1-3. The CDR3 is CASILGSTGNTIYF.